Sequencing of this T cell receptor (beta chain) was carried out in a study of T cell responses to AZD1222 COVID-19 vaccine. The wider study: Pooled samples include second doses given at about 4 or 12 weeks. Regarding the study as a whole: Once two AZD1222 doses were given, Spike-specific TCR breadth and depth went up. The sample set comprised mostly white British donors with more females, and clonal diversity was possibly underestimated.

Libraries were prepared by immunoSEQ multiplex PCR; TCRdb keeps only in-frame clonotypes and omits some of them. The table has roughly 67,000 clones, about nine tenths seen once. CDR3 length: 14 residues. The germline gives CDR1 LGHDT, CDR2 YNNKEL (reference sequence). For this clone: Its antigen remains unknown. One junction end does not reproduce the germline sequence, and a read error may be involved.

The sequence came from an adult in good health. The specimen was peripheral blood, collected on day 0 of AZD1222 vaccination. V usage is TRBV3-1 (or the pseudogene TRBV3-2) and J usage is TRBJ2-7; TRBD2 is a possible D gene (6 bases). The CDR3 sequence is CASSYETSSNEQYF. The CDR3, as DNA: TGTGCCAGCAGCTACGAAACTAGCTCCAACGAGCAGTACTTC.